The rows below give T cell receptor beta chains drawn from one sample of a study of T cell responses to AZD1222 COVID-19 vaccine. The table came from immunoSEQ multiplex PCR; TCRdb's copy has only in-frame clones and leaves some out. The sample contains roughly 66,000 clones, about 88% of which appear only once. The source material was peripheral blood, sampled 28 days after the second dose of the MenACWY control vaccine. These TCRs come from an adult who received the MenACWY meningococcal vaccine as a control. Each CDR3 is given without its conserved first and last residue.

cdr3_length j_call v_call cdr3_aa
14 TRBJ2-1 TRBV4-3 ASSLIAGDAYNEQF
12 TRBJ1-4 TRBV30 AWSDGRLSEKLF
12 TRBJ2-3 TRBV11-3 ASSFRGGTDTQY
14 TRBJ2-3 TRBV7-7 ASSLGVLAGADTQY
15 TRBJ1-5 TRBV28 ASYNGGKVYSNQPQH
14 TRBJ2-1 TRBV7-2 ASSWGQGATGDEQF
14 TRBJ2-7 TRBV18 ASSPPAGQGSYEQY
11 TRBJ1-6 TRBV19 ASSSDTDSPLH
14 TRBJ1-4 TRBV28 ASSFSIGVQNEKLF
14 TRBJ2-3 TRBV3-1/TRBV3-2 ASSQEPGASTDTQY
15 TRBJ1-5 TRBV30 AWSRTRTAQFNQPQH
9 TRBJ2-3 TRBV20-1 SAGFADTQY
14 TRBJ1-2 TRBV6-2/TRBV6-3 ASSPSTGARAAGYT
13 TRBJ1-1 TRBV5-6 ASSSTGGVGTEAF
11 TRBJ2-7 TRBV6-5 ASSYSRSYEQY
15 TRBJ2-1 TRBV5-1 ASSGAISGVILNEQF
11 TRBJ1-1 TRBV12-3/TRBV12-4 ASSLQVDTEAF
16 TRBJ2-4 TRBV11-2 ASSDRGRGSLAKNIQY
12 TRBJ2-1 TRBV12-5 ASGLDPFEHEQF
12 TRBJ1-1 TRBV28 ASSYPGGRTEAF
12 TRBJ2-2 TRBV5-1 ASSLRTSAGELF
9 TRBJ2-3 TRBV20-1 SARGLETQY
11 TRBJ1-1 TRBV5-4 ASSWGGEAEAF
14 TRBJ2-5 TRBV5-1 ASSLGLAASQETQY
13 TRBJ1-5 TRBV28 ASTEEGRENQPQH
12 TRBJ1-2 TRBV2 ASSELRGGYGYT